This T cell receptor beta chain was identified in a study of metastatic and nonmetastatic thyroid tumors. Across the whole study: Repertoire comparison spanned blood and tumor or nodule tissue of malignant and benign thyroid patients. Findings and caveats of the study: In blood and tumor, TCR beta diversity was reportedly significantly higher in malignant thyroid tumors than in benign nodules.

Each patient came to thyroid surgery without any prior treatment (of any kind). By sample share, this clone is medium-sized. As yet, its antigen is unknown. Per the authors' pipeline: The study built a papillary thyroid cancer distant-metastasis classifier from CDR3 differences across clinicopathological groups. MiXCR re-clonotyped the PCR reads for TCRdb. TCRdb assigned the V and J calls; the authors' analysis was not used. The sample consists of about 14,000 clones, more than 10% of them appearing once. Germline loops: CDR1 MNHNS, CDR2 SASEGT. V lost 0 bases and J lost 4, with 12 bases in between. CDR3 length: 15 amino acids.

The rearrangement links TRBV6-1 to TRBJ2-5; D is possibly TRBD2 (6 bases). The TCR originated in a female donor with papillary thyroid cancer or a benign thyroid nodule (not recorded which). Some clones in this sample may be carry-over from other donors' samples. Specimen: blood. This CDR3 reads CASSEAPAGSETQYF. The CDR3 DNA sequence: TGTGCCAGCAGTGAAGCGCCAGCGGGCTCAGAGACCCAGTACTTC.